These 17 T cell receptor beta chains originate from one sample sequenced in a study of blood T cell repertoires in COVID-19 (dated by TCRdb to 2020 to 2021). Libraries were made using the immunoSEQ multiplex PCR assay. TCRdb's version of the immuneACCESS table is confined to in-frame rearrangements and falls short of the full clone set. An unresolved V gene accounts for under half of the shortfall where checked; the remainder is of unknown origin. This sample has 150,000 to 200,000 clones in its table, and more than 85% of those were observed once. The top ten clones comprise around 6.5% of the sample. The material sequenced was peripheral blood. The receptors originated from an elderly woman in a cohort sampled during active or convalescent COVID-19.

The V gene is TRBV7-2, the J gene TRBJ1-4; 7 positions agree with TRBD1. V trimming: 5 bases; J trimming: 6 bases; junction bases outside the gene matches: 12. Germline V gene sequence: CDR1 SGHTA, CDR2 FQGNSA. The CDR3 has 16 amino acids. CDR3 region: CASSLSNRGGHEKLFF. The CDR3 nucleotides are TGTGCCAGCAGCCTTAGTAACAGGGGAGGACATGAAAAACTGTTTTTT.

The genes are TRBV18 and TRBJ2-7; weak D call: TRBD2 (5 bases). Germline V gene data show CDR1 as KGHSH and CDR2 as LQKENI. Trimming pared 3 bases from V and 2 bases from J, leaving 8 bases between. The CDR3 has 13 residues. CDR3 sequence reads: CASSPGLAYEQYV. The CDR3, as DNA: TGTGCCAGCTCACCCGGACTTGCCTACGAGCAGTACGTC.

The chain uses TRBV28 and TRBJ2-7; no reliable D call. Trimming stripped 4 bases from V and 0 bases from J, with 7 bases between. Germline CDR1 MDHEN, CDR2 SYDVKM. This CDR3 region has 13 residues. This CDR3 reads CASSYPDSYEQYF. The CDR3 region has the DNA TGTGCCAGCAGTTACCCAGACTCCTACGAGCAGTACTTC.

In this sample, this clone turned up once. The J gene is TRBJ2-5, the V gene TRBV4-1; 14 nucleotides agree with TRBD2. This CDR3 is built from 16 residues. With 4 bases clipped from V and 2 bases from J, the junction kept 3 bases outside the gene matches. The germline CDR1 and CDR2 sequences are MGHRA and YSYEKL. CDR3 sequence (DNA): TGCGCCAGCAGCCGGGGACTAGCGGGGGTACAAGAGACCCAGTACTTC. This codes for CASSRGLAGVQETQYF.

With respect to this clone: The junction shows a germline mismatch at one end, possibly a read error. J is TRBJ2-4 and V is TRBV19; D is ambiguous. CDR3 length: 14 residues. Germline V gene data show CDR1 as LNHDA and CDR2 as SQIVND (reference sequence). The CDR3 region is CASSLDIAKNIQYF. The DNA for the CDR3 is TGTGCCAGTAGTTTAGACATAGCCAAAAACATTCAGTACTTC.

This clone was recorded once. V usage is TRBV20-1 and J usage is TRBJ2-1; 11 bases fit TRBD2. Germline-derived CDR1 and CDR2 are DFQATT and SNEGSKA (reference sequence). CDR3 length: 20 amino acids. V shed 3 bases, J shed 4 bases, and the junction held 20 bases outside the gene matches. The chain's CDR3 is CSASGRLAGKVSHRYNEQFF. CDR3 DNA: TGCAGTGCTAGTGGCCGACTAGCGGGAAAAGTCAGCCACAGGTACAATGAGCAGTTCTTC.

The chain is built from TRBV5-1 and TRBJ2-5, with a possible D match to TRBD1 (6 bases). There are 14 residues in the CDR3. Germline V gives CDR1 SGHRS, CDR2 YFSETQ. Trimming removed 4 bases from V and 1 base from J, with 11 bases in between. CDR3 loop: CASSPQGFQETQYF. CDR3 sequence (DNA): TGCGCCAGCAGCCCACAGGGATTCCAAGAGACCCAGTACTTC. Using reference TRBV5-1 and TRBJ2-5 for the parts outside the CDR3, the full variable domain is KAGVTQTPRYLIKTRGQQVTLSCSPISGHRSVSWYQQTPGQGLQFLFEYFSETQRNKGNFPGRFSGRQFSNSRSEMNVSTLELGDSALYLCASSPQGFQETQYFGPGTRLLVL.

This chain connects TRBV20-1 to TRBJ1-2, with D tentatively TRBD1 (5 bases). CDR3 length equals 14 residues. Germline V lookup: CDR1 DFQATT, CDR2 SNEGSKA (reference sequence). V was clipped by 3 bases and J by 8 bases, with 19 bases between them. The CDR3 bases are TGCAGTGCTAGTCGGTTGGGACGGGGGAAGGGCTACACCTTC. Its protein is CSASRLGRGKGYTF.

The CDR3 loop is CASSPRGNYGYTF. In DNA form, the CDR3 reads TGTGCCAGCAGCCCCAGGGGGAACTATGGCTACACCTTC. The rearrangement uses TRBV7-2 and TRBJ1-2; TRBD1 matches 7 bases. CDR1 SGHTA and CDR2 FQGNSA come from the germline V gene. The V segment lost 5 bases and the J segment 2 bases; nucleotides outside the gene matches: 2. There are 13 residues in the CDR3.

As DNA, the CDR3 is TGTGCCAGCAGCCCCGACTATACTAGCGGGGGGGCCCTTAGGAACGAGCAGTACTTC. Residues: CASSPDYTSGGALRNEQYF. The genes are TRBV7-2 and TRBJ2-7, with 13 bases fitting TRBD2. J was trimmed by 5 bases and V by 5 bases; bases with no gene match: 18. Looked up from germline, CDR1 is SGHTA and CDR2 is FQGNSA. The CDR3 is 19 amino acids.

Details on this clone: At one end the junction does not follow the germline gene, possibly because of a read error. The V call is TRBV4-2, the J call TRBJ2-2; TRBD2 is a possible D gene (6 bases). Germline CDR1 LGHNA, CDR2 YNFKEQ. This CDR3 is 16 amino acids long. For the CDR3, the DNA is TGTGCCAGCACCCAACTTGGAGGGTGGAACACCGGGGAGCTGTTTTTT. It translates to CASTQLGGWNTGELFF.

V and J are TRBV4-2 and TRBJ1-2; the D is unclear. CDR1 and CDR2 (germline): LGHNA, YNFKEQ. V was cut by 0 bases and J by 4 bases, with 15 bases left in between. The CDR3 loop spans 16 amino acids. CDR3 nucleotide sequence: TGTGCCAGCAGCCAAGATCTTAGGCAGGAAATCTATGGCTACACCTTC. Its protein is CASSQDLRQEIYGYTF.

V gene TRBV7-8 combines with J gene TRBJ1-2; TRBD1 is a possible D gene (5 bases). CDR1 SGHVS and CDR2 FQNEAQ come from the germline V gene. Trimming took 7 bases from V and 3 from J, leaving 18 bases between them. The CDR3 is 15 residues long. The CDR3 DNA is TGTGCCAGCACTACCACTTCAGGGCGGCACTATGGCTACACCTTC. Encoded protein: CASTTTSGRHYGYTF.

This chain connects TRBV15 to TRBJ2-5, with D possibly TRBD2 on 5 matching bases. The V end lost 3 bases, the J end lost 5 bases, and 22 bases lay between the germline ends. The CDR3 contains 17 residues. The germline CDR1 and CDR2 sequences are LNHNV and YYDKDF (reference sequence). The CDR3 nucleotides are TGTGCCACCAGCAGGGATCCCCGCGGTCTAGCTGGGGAGACCCAGTACTTC. Protein: CATSRDPRGLAGETQYF.

The CDR3 loop reads CASSYQGYGYTF. CDR3 DNA: TGTGCCAGCAGTTACCAGGGTTATGGCTACACCTTC. This chain connects TRBV6-2 or TRBV6-3 to TRBJ1-2; D is perhaps TRBD1 (5 bases). CDR3 size: 12 residues. V lost 2 bases and J 5 bases, leaving 6 bases between the germline ends. Germline V gives CDR1 MNHEY, CDR2 SVGEGT.

This sequence joins TRBV3-1 (or the pseudogene TRBV3-2) and TRBJ1-2; D possibly corresponds to TRBD1 (5 bases). This CDR3 comprises 16 residues. Per the germline V gene, CDR1 is LGHDT and CDR2 is YNNKEL (reference sequence). Trimming shortened V by 2 bases and J by 3 bases, and 16 bases separated the two germline ends. The DNA of the CDR3 is TGTGCCAGCAGCCAAAGTCCGGAGGGACCCTACTATGGCTACACCTTC. Translation gives CASSQSPEGPYYGYTF.

The chain recombines TRBV6-2 or TRBV6-3 with TRBJ2-2; 8 bases match TRBD1. The CDR3 loop spans 17 amino acids. Germline V CDR1 and CDR2: MNHEY, SVGEGT. Trimming cost V 2 bases and J 1 base; bases outside gene matches: 6. This CDR3 is CASSYVAGGVNTGELFF. The CDR3 region has the DNA TGTGCCAGCAGTTACGTGGCAGGGGGCGTGAACACCGGGGAGCTGTTTTTT.